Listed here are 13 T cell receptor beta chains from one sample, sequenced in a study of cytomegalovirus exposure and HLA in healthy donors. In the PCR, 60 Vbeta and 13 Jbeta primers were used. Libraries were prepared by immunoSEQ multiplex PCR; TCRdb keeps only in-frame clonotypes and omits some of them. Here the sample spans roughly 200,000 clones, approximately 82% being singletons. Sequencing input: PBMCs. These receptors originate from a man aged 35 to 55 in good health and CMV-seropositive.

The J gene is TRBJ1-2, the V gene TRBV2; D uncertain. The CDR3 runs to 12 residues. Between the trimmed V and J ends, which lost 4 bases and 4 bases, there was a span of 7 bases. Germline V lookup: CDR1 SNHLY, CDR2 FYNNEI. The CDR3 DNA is TGTGCCAGCAGTGTCTATACCTATGGCTACACCTTC. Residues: CASSVYTYGYTF.

Here the CDR3 reads CASSAVAANYEQYF. DNA of the CDR3: TGTGCCAGCAGCGCCGTAGCGGCAAACTACGAGCAGTACTTC. V is TRBV7-2 and J is TRBJ2-5, with D perhaps matching TRBD2 (6 bases). The DNA end lines up better with TRBJ2-7; the J call may be wrong. This CDR3 has 14 amino acids. The V gene's germline CDR1 is SGHTA and CDR2 FQGNSA.

In DNA form, the CDR3 reads TGTGCCAGTTCGTCACAGGAGTACCACTCCTACGAGCAGTACTTC. The encoded protein is CASSSQEYHSYEQYF. The chain employs TRBV19 and TRBJ2-7, with D maybe TRBD1 (5 bases). Trimming stripped 8 bases from V and 0 bases from J, with 17 bases between. CDR3 length: 15 residues. CDR1 is LNHDA, CDR2 SQIVND, per germline (reference sequence).

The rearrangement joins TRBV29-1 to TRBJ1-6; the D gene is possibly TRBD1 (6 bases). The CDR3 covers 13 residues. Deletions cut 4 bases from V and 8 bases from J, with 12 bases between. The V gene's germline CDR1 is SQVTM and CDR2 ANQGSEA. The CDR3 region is CSVGGQGDSPLHF. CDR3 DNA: TGCAGCGTTGGGGGGCAGGGAGATTCACCCCTCCACTTT.

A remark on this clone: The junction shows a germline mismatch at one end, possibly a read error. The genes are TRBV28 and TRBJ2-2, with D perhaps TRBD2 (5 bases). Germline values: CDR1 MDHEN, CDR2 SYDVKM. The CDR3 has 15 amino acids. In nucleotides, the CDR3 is TGTGCCGGCAGTTTCCGGACGGGAAACACCGGGGAGCTGTTTTTT. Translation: CAGSFRTGNTGELFF.

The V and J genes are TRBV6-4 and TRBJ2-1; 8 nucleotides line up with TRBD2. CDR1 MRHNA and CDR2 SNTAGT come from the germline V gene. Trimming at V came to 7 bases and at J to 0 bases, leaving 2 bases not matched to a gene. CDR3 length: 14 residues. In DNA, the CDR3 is TGTGCCAGCAAAACTAGCGGCTCCTACAATGAGCAGTTCTTC. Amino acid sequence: CASKTSGSYNEQFF.

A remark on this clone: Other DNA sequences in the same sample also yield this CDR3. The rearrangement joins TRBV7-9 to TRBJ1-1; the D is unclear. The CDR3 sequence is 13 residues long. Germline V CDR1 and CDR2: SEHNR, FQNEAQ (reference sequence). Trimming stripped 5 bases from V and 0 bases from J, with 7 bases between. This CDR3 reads CASSLSLNTEAFF. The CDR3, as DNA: TGTGCCAGCAGCCTATCCTTGAACACTGAAGCTTTCTTT.

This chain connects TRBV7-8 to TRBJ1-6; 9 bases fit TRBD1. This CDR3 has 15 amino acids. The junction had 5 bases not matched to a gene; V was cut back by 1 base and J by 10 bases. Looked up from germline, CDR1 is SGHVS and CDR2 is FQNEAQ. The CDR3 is CASSLVTGGRSPLHF. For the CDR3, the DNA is TGTGCCAGCAGCTTAGTCACAGGGGGCAGGTCACCCCTCCACTTT.

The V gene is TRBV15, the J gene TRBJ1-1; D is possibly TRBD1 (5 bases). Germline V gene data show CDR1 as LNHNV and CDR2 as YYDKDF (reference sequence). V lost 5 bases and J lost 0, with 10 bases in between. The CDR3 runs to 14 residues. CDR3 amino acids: CATSGGLMNTEAFF. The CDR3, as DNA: TGTGCCACCAGCGGGGGACTGATGAACACTGAAGCTTTCTTT.

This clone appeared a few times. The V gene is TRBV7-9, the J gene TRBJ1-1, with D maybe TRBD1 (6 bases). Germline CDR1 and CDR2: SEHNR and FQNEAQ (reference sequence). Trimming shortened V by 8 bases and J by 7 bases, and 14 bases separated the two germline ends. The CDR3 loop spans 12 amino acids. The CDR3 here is CASALDRIEAFF. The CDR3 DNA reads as TGTGCCAGCGCACTAGACAGGATTGAAGCTTTCTTT.

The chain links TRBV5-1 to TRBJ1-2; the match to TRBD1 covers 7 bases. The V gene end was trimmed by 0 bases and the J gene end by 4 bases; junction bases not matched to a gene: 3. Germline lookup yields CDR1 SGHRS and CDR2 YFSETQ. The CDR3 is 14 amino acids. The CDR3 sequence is CASSLDRGTYGYTF. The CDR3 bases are TGCGCCAGCAGCTTGGACAGGGGTACCTATGGCTACACCTTC.

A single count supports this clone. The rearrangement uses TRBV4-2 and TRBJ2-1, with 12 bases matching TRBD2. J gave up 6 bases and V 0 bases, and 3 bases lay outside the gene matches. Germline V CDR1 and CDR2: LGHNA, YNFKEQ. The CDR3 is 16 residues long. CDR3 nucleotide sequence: TGTGCCAGCAGCCAAGATATGACTAGCGGGGGCAATGAGCAGTTCTTC. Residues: CASSQDMTSGGNEQFF.

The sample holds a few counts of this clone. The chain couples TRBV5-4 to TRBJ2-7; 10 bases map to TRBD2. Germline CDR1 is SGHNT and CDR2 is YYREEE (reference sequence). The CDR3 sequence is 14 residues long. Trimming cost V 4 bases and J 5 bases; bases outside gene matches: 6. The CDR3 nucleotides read TGTGCCAGCAGCCCAGCGGGAGGGATCAACGAGCAGTACTTC. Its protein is CASSPAGGINEQYF.